One T cell receptor (beta chain) is described in this entry. The assay was immunoSEQ multiplex PCR, and TCRdb's table has in-frame clones only and misses some. The sample has about 82,000 clones, over 95% seen once. This sample was taken from a study of technical replicates of blood from several donors. The CDR3 runs to 16 residues. CDR1 and CDR2 from the germline V gene are LGHNA and YNFKEQ. The germline V and J ends were trimmed by 0 bases and 10 bases, with 19 bases remaining between them. The chain joins TRBV4-2 to TRBJ2-1, with D perhaps matching TRBD2 (6 bases). This receptor was obtained from a human donor in good health. The sample consisted of T cells isolated from PBMCs. CDR3: CASSQDTGRGLEEQFF. In DNA form, the CDR3 reads TGTGCCAGCAGCCAAGATACCGGGAGAGGCTTGGAGGAGCAGTTCTTC.